This T cell receptor (beta chain) appears in the sequencing data of a study of T-cell reconstitution after alpha-beta-depleted transplantation in children. V lost 6 bases, J lost 6 bases, and 4 bases stayed unmatched. This CDR3 contains 13 residues. Per germline, CDR1 MNHEY and CDR2 SMNVEV (reference sequence). During its preparation, the TCRbeta library received unique molecular identifiers. TCRdb used MiXCR to reprocess the PCR reads, holding one entry per CDR3 protein. This sample has 500,000 to 600,000 distinct CDR3 sequences, with over 25% found just once. Study-wide points: At around two months after transplant, the alpha-beta T cells were reportedly derived from several hundred expanded clones that came from non-depleted graft cells. One year after transplant, T-cell counts and diversity came mostly from newly produced T cells.

There are many counts of this clonotype. Its target is not known. This clonotype was obtained from a boy under three years old with Wiskott-Aldrich syndrome, due to receive a stem cell transplant. Sequencing used PBMCs, obtained before TCRalphabeta/CD19-depleted stem cell transplant. The chain carries TRBV27 and TRBJ2-2, with 7 bases matching TRBD1. The CDR3 is CASRPTGSGELFF. For the CDR3, the DNA is TGTGCCAGCAGACCGACAGGGTCCGGGGAGCTGTTTTTT.